This T cell receptor beta chain was sequenced in a study of T cell clusters in autoimmune cytopenias. Looking at the study overall: A median of roughly 54,000 TRB reads per sample yielded a median around 2,000 distinct clonotypes.

TRB rearrangements were amplified by touch-down multiplex PCR with mixed TRB-A/B primers. Using the multiplex PCR reads, TCRdb records one entry per CDR3 protein without DNA. The sample has several thousand distinct CDR3 sequences. TRB amplification used roughly 250 ng of peripheral blood genomic DNA. Considering frequency, this clonotype is medium-sized (0.01 to 0.1%). As yet, its antigen is unknown. Findings of the study overall: TRB repertoire shifts in secondary cytopenia and chronic lymphocytic leukemia mostly reflected lymphoma, not autoimmunity. Compared with active autoimmune hepatitis patients, healthy donors showed about 3-fold more exclusive TRB clusters.

Sequenced input: peripheral blood. The source is a human donor with an autoimmune cytopenia or autoimmune hepatitis (not recorded which).

The CDR3 loop reads CASSPPSKGYEQYF. The chain has TRBV18 and TRBJ2-7. The CDR3 length is 14 residues. CDR1 is KGHSH, CDR2 LQKENI, per germline.